These 14 T cell receptor beta chains came from one sample sequenced in a study of cytomegalovirus exposure and HLA in healthy donors. The PCR was carried out with 60 Vbeta primers and 13 Jbeta primers. The data were produced by immunoSEQ multiplex PCR, yet TCRdb's version contains in-frame clones alone and is incomplete. The repertoire holds over 95,000 clones, with 76% as singletons. Sequenced input: PBMCs. All receptors derive from a woman aged 35 to 49 in good health and CMV-seropositive.

The chain uses TRBV6-5 and TRBJ1-1; D ambiguous. CDR1 MNHEY and CDR2 SVGAGI come from the germline V gene. This CDR3 is 11 amino acids long. Between the trimmed V and J ends, which lost 1 base and 11 bases, there was a span of 8 bases. The CDR3 region has the DNA TGTGCCAGCAGTTACTGGGGAGAGGCTTTCTTT. It yields the protein CASSYWGEAFF.

The chain is built from TRBV5-6 and TRBJ1-6; D gene unclear. The CDR3 covers 12 residues. The ends were cut back, 6 bases at V and 5 bases at J, with 6 bases in the middle. Germline loops: CDR1 SGHDT, CDR2 YYEEEE. The CDR3 protein is CASTVNNSPLHF. The CDR3, as DNA: TGTGCCAGCACGGTCAATAATTCACCCCTCCACTTT.

The chain has TRBV5-1 and TRBJ1-5; D may be TRBD1 (6 bases). The germline V gene has CDR1 SGHRS and CDR2 YFSETQ. The V end was cut by 4 bases, the J end by 6 bases, with 17 bases between. The CDR3 has 15 amino acids. The CDR3 nucleotides read TGCGCCAGCAGCGTGACAGGATTGTTCGGTCAGCCCCAGCATTTT. It is translated as CASSVTGLFGQPQHF.

This clone was seen a few times. The genes are TRBV30 and TRBJ1-5, with D maybe TRBD1 (6 bases). The length of the CDR3 is 13 residues. The V end lost 2 bases, the J end lost 5 bases, and 10 bases lay between the germline ends. Germline CDR1 reads GTSNPN; CDR2 reads SVGIG (reference sequence). The CDR3 bases are TGTGCCTGGAGTCGGGGGGGGCATCAGCCCCAGCATTTT. It yields the protein CAWSRGGHQPQHF.

For this clone: The junction departs from the called germline gene at one end, perhaps through a read error. The rearrangement uses TRBV6-5 and TRBJ1-1; no reliable D call. Germline CDR1 is MNHEY and CDR2 is SVGAGI. This CDR3 is built from 14 residues. CDR3 nucleotides: TGTGCCAGCAGTTACTCGACAAGGAACACTGACGCTTTCTTT. It specifies CASSYSTRNTDAFF.

The V and J genes are TRBV6-4 and TRBJ1-5; possible D gene TRBD1, 5 bases. V gave up 6 bases and J gave up 5 bases, with 14 bases separating them. Germline CDR1 MRHNA, CDR2 SNTAGT. This CDR3 region has 14 residues. DNA of the CDR3: TGTGCCAGCAGGGGGACCGGGGGAGATCAGCCCCAGCATTTT. Translating gives CASRGTGGDQPQHF.

The gene calls are TRBV6-5 and TRBJ1-1, with a weak D call TRBD1 (6 bases). CDR3 size: 14 residues. CDR1 and CDR2 (germline): MNHEY, SVGAGI. With 9 bases removed from V and 1 base from J, the gap between germline ends came to 15 bases. This chain's CDR3 is CASQQGLSNTEAFF. The CDR3 coding sequence is TGTGCCAGTCAACAGGGTCTATCGAACACTGAAGCTTTCTTT.

The chain links TRBV18 to TRBJ1-1; 8 nucleotides line up with TRBD1. In germline, CDR1 is KGHSH, CDR2 LQKENI. The length of the CDR3 is 14 residues. Germline trimming cut 4 bases from V and 4 bases from J; bases unmatched to any gene: 5. The CDR3 nucleotides read TGTGCCAGCTCACAAGCCGACAGGGGCACTGAAGCTTTCTTT. Amino acids: CASSQADRGTEAFF. Full variable domain (remainder filled in from reference TRBV18 and TRBJ1-1): NAGVMQNPRHLVRRRGQEARLRCSPMKGHSHVYWYRQLPEEGLKFMVYLQKENIIDESGMPKERFSAEFPKEGPSILRIQQVVRGDSAAYFCASSQADRGTEAFFGQGTRLTVV.

The chain joins TRBV6-1 to TRBJ1-6; D unresolved. Trimming removed 4 bases at V and 4 bases at J, with 8 bases between. The CDR3 has 14 residues. CDR1 and CDR2 (germline): MNHNS, SASEGT. The CDR3 sequence: CASSGHSYNSPLHF. The CDR3 DNA reads TGTGCCAGCAGTGGTCACAGTTATAATTCACCCCTCCACTTT.

The chain recombines TRBV5-1 with TRBJ1-6, with 8 bases fitting TRBD1. CDR3 length: 17 residues. Germline V CDR1 and CDR2: SGHRS, YFSETQ. After removal of 5 bases from V and 14 bases from J, the junction contained 21 bases not matched to a gene. The CDR3 sequence is CASRFAYIGQGSFTLHF. The DNA for the CDR3 is TGCGCCAGCAGATTTGCGTATATAGGACAGGGATCCTTCACCCTCCACTTT.

The rearrangement joins TRBV28 to TRBJ2-3; possibly TRBD1 for D (5 bases). The CDR3 is made up of 14 amino acids. The V gene lost 1 base and the J gene lost 2 bases, with 7 bases spanning the gap. In germline, CDR1 is MDHEN, CDR2 SYDVKM. Written as DNA, the CDR3 is TGTGCCAGCAGTTTATCAGGGATCACAGATACGCAGTATTTT. The encoded protein is CASSLSGITDTQYF.

Of note for this clone: The CDR3 carries no conserved terminal phenylalanine or tryptophan, so it likely arises from a read error. V gene TRBV6-5 combines with J gene TRBJ2-7; perhaps TRBD1 as D (7 bases). Looked up from germline, CDR1 is MNHEY and CDR2 is SVGAGI. Trimming removed 4 bases at V and 6 bases at J, with 13 bases between. The CDR3 is 13 residues long. The CDR3 DNA is TGTGCCAGCAGTTTGTTTCAGGGGGGCGAGCAGTACCTC. Its protein is CASSLFQGGEQYL.

V is TRBV2 and J is TRBJ2-3, with 7 bases that match TRBD2. The trim removed 1 base at V and 3 bases at J, leaving 10 bases unmatched. The CDR3 totals 17 residues. From germline, CDR1 is SNHLY and CDR2 FYNNEI. As DNA, the CDR3 is TGTGCCAGCAGTGAAGGGGGGGGTTGGGGTAGGACAGATACGCAGTATTTT. It codes for CASSEGGGWGRTDTQYF.

The CDR3 region is CASSNSGGTYEQYF. The CDR3 DNA reads TGTGCCAGCAGCAACTCGGGGGGTACCTACGAGCAGTACTTC. The V and J genes are TRBV11-2 and TRBJ2-7; 7 positions match TRBD2. Germline V gene sequence: CDR1 SGHAT, CDR2 FQNNGV. The CDR3 is made up of 14 amino acids. With V trimmed by 5 bases and J by 2 bases, 6 bases remained unmatched. The full variable domain, completed using reference TRBV11-2 and TRBJ2-7, is EAGVAQSPRYKIIEKRQSVAFWCNPISGHATLYWYQQILGQGPKLLIQFQNNGVVDDSQLPKDRFSAERLKGVDSTLKIQPAKLEDSAVYLCASSNSGGTYEQYFGPGTRLTVT.